This T cell receptor beta chain was captured by sequencing in a study of cytomegalovirus exposure and HLA in healthy donors. About the study: In an early release, HLA-typed donors contributed some 80 million unique TCR sequences.

This CDR3 is 12 amino acids long. Germline V gene sequence: CDR1 MNHNY, CDR2 SVGAGI (reference sequence). Vbeta (60) and Jbeta (13) primers were used in the PCR. The repertoire was sequenced with immunoSEQ multiplex PCR; TCRdb's copy has only in-frame clones and lacks some. This table holds 150,000 to 200,000 clones, approximately 84% found once. In the case of this clone: What it binds is not known. At one boundary the junction diverges from the germline segment, which might be a read error.

Donors likely had unrecorded immune exposures despite being nominally healthy when sampled. Study-wide results and limits: The productive fraction for most TCR beta V segments was about 90% or about 30% in an earlier analysis. Common viral pathogens seemed, in a later analysis, to connect with several of the most significant clusters.

The sequenced material came from PBMCs. J is TRBJ2-2 and V is TRBV6-6; tentative D call: TRBD1 (6 bases). This sequence was found in a male donor in good health and CMV-seropositive. The CDR3 bases are TGTGCCAGGACAGGTTGGGCCGGGAAGCTGTTTTTT. It codes for CARTGWAGKLFF.